This TCR beta chain stems from a study of CD8+ T cells in alopecia areata. Turning to the study itself: Oral tofacitinib (5 to 10 mg twice daily) was administered to treated patients. General study findings and limits: Clonality was higher in lesional than normal scalp, especially in alopecia totalis/universalis. Scalp clonality decreased significantly with tofacitinib, and so did expanded CD8+ clones among the top 100. The study found TCR sharing across patients less clear than in mice, possibly for HLA reasons.

Points on this clone: Its antigen is unknown.

The treatment is: oral pan-JAK inhibitor, 5-10 mg twice daily. Once RNA had been extracted, it was reverse transcribed into cDNA to act as the sequencing template. Clones were sequenced by immunoSEQ multiplex PCR, and TCRdb holds only the in-frame ones, with some missing. In the table there are 120,000 or so clones, about 59% of which are singletons. The germline CDR1 and CDR2 sequences are SGHTA and FQGNSA. The CDR3 has 13 amino acids. V lost 1 base, J lost 5 bases, and 8 bases lay in between. J is TRBJ2-5 and V is TRBV7-2; D gene ambiguous. Sequencing used CD4+ T cells sorted from blood, obtained at week 4, from a patient treated with tofacitinib. This TCR was sampled from a human donor with alopecia areata. For the CDR3, the DNA is TGTGCCAGCAGCTTAGTTTATGAGGAGACCCAGTACTTC. Its translation: CASSLVYEETQYF.